This T cell receptor beta chain was profiled in a study of cytomegalovirus exposure and HLA in healthy donors. Overall study context: Earlier sequencing of some 170 million T cells yielded around 120 million unique TCR beta sequences.

Study conclusions and caveats: The study carried out a later analysis of TCR beta sequences. It associated some 18,000 of them with specific HLA alleles at a false discovery rate of 0.05.

With 60 Vbeta and 13 Jbeta primers, the PCR was carried out. TCRdb's copy holds only in-frame clones and misses some; the assay was immunoSEQ multiplex PCR. This sample yields roughly 180,000 clones, of which 84% are seen a single time; under 1.1% belongs to the top ten. There are 14 residues in the CDR3. Deletions cut 3 bases from V and 0 bases from J, with 9 bases between. From germline, CDR1 is GTSNPN and CDR2 SVGIG (reference sequence). Points on this clone: Antigen specificity is unknown.

Material: PBMCs. The clonotype originates from a man in his thirties or forties in good health and CMV-seronegative. This sequence joins TRBV30 and TRBJ2-1, with D unclear. The CDR3 DNA reads TGTGCCTGGAGGGCGCACAGCTCCTACAATGAGCAGTTCTTC. Translation gives CAWRAHSSYNEQFF.